This T cell receptor beta chain appears in the sequencing data of a study of beta chain features in type 1 diabetes. Study overall: Regarding age, gender and cell yields, patients proved similar to healthy donors.

A word on this clone: Antigen specificity is unknown.

Study-wide results and limits: Equally in patients and controls, PCR might preferentially amplify shorter templates. Patients' naive, central memory and regulatory TCRB repertoires appeared more alike than those of healthy donors.

V lost 0 bases to trimming and J lost 5 bases, with 10 bases between them. Germline V gene lookup returns CDR1 MNHNY and CDR2 SVGAGI (reference sequence). The CDR3 contains 14 residues. As every portion of the isolated RNA was reverse transcribed, the sequencing read expressed TCRB transcripts. The average output of naive, central memory and regulatory T cell samples was approximately 3.7 million reads. Method: immunoSEQ multiplex PCR; TCRdb's copy keeps in-frame clones and lacks some. Of 850,000 to 900,000 clones listed, roughly 16% are singletons. The source of this sequence is a woman between 18 and 29 years old in good health. This chain links TRBV6-6 with TRBJ1-1; no clear D. The sequencing sample was made of naive CD4+ T cells from blood. The DNA for the CDR3 is TGTGCCAGCAGTTACTCGGGTCGGAGAACTGAAGCTTTCTTT. It encodes CASSYSGRRTEAFF.